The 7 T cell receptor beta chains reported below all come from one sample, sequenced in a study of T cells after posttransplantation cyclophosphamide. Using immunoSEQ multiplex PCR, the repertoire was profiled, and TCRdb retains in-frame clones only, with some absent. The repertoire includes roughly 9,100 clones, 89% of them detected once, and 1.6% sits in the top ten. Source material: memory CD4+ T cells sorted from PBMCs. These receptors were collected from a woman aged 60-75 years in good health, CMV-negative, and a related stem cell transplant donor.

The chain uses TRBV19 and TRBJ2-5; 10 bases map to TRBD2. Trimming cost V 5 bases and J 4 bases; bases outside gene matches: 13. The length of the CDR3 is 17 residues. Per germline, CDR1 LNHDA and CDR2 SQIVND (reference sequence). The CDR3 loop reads CASSALLISSGGETQYF. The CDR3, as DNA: TGTGCCAGTAGTGCCCTATTAATTTCTAGCGGGGGAGAGACCCAGTACTTC.

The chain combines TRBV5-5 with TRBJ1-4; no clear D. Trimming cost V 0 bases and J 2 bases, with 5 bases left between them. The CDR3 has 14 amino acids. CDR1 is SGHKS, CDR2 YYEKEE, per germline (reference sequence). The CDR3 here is CASSLVLTNEKLFF. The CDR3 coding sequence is TGTGCCAGCAGCTTGGTTCTCACTAATGAAAAACTGTTTTTT. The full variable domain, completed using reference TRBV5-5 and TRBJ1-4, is DAGVTQSPTHLIKTRGQQVTLRCSPISGHKSVSWYQQVLGQGPQFIFQYYEKEERGRGNFPDRFSARQFPNYSSELNVNALLLGDSALYLCASSLVLTNEKLFFGSGTQLSVL.

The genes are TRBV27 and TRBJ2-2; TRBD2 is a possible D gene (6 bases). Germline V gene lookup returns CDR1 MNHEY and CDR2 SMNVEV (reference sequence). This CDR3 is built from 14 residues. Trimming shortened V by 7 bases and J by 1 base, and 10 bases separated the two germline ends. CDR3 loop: CASTQGLNTGELFF. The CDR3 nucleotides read TGTGCCAGCACCCAGGGACTGAACACCGGGGAGCTGTTTTTT.

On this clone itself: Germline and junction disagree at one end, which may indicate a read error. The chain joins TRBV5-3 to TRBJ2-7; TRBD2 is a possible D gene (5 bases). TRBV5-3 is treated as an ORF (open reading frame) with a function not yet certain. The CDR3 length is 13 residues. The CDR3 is CASSLDGTYEQYF. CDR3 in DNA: TGTGCCAGCAGCTTGGACGGGACCTACGAGCAGTACTTC.

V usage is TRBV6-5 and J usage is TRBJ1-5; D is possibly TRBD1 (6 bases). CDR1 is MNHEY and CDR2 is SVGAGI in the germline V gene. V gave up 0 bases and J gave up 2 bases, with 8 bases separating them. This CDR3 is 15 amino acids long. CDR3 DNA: TGTGCCAGCAGTTACTCCAGGGGTGGCAATCAGCCCCAGCATTTT. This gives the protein CASSYSRGGNQPQHF.

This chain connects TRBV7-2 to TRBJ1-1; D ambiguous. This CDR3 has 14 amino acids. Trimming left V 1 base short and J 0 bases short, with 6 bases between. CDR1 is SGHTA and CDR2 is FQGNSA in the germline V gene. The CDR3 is CASSLESVNTEAFF. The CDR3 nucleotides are TGTGCCAGCAGCTTAGAATCCGTGAACACTGAAGCTTTCTTT.

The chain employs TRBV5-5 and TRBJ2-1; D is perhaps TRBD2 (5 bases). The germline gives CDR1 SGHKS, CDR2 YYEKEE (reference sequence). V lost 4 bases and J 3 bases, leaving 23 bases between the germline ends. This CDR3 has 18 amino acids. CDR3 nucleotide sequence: TGTGCCAGCAGCCCGGGCGATTTTTCGTCTAGCAGCTACAATGAGCAGTTCTTC. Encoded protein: CASSPGDFSSSSYNEQFF.